The 18 T cell receptor beta chains given below trace back to one sample, sequenced in a study of cytomegalovirus exposure and HLA in healthy donors. The PCR contained 60 Vbeta and 13 Jbeta primers. Only in-frame clones appear in the TCRdb table, and some are missing; sequencing was by immunoSEQ multiplex PCR. This table has tens of thousands of clones, approximately 81% appearing once. Sequenced sample: PBMCs. These receptors were taken from a woman under 40 in good health and CMV-seropositive.

The CDR3 reads CASSFTSGKGTGELFF. DNA for the CDR3: TGTGCCAGCAGCTTTACTAGCGGGAAGGGGACCGGGGAGCTGTTTTTT. The gene calls are TRBV7-2 and TRBJ2-2; TRBD2 matches 10 bases. The germline CDR1 and CDR2 sequences are SGHTA and FQGNSA. The J segment lost 5 bases and the V segment lost 3 bases, leaving 6 bases of the junction unmatched. CDR3 length: 16 amino acids. Filled out from reference TRBV7-2 and TRBJ2-2, the complete variable domain reads GAGVSQSPSNKVTEKGKDVELRCDPISGHTALYWYRQSLGQGLEFLIYFQGNSAPDKSGLPSDRFSAERTGGSVSTLTIQRTQQEDSAVYLCASSFTSGKGTGELFFGEGSRLTVL.

The genes are TRBV28 and TRBJ1-1; TRBD1 might be the D (6 bases). The CDR3 is 14 residues long. V lost 4 bases, J lost 1 base, and 10 bases lay in between. Germline CDR1 MDHEN, CDR2 SYDVKM. CDR3 nucleotide sequence: TGTGCCAGCAGTTCGGGACACCCGAACACTGAAGCTTTCTTT. This translates into CASSSGHPNTEAFF.

V is TRBV6-5 and J is TRBJ2-1; D possibly corresponds to TRBD2 (6 bases). This CDR3 spans 13 amino acids. In germline, CDR1 is MNHEY, CDR2 SVGAGI. V shed 5 bases and J shed 10 bases, with 15 bases lying between them. This CDR3 is CASSTYSGLEQFF. CDR3 nucleotides: TGTGCCAGCAGTACTTACAGCGGGCTAGAGCAGTTCTTC.

The sample holds one count of this clone. Written as DNA, the CDR3 is TGCGCCAGCAGCCCCCGACAGGGACCAGATACGCAGTATTTT. This codes for CASSPRQGPDTQYF. The chain employs TRBV4-1 and TRBJ2-3, with 7 bases that match TRBD1. Germline trimming cut 4 bases from V and 4 bases from J; bases unmatched to any gene: 5. The germline V gene encodes CDR1 MGHRA and CDR2 YSYEKL. CDR3 length equals 14 residues.

The chain links TRBV4-2 to TRBJ2-7, with 9 bases lining up with TRBD1. CDR1 LGHNA and CDR2 YNFKEQ come from the germline V gene. The CDR3 is 17 residues long. J was trimmed by 5 bases and V by 0 bases; bases with no gene match: 11. CDR3 amino acids: CASSQELRGQGTHEQYF. DNA for the CDR3: TGTGCCAGCAGCCAAGAGCTCCGGGGACAGGGTACACACGAGCAGTACTTC.

The genes are TRBV7-8 and TRBJ1-1, with D perhaps matching TRBD1 (5 bases). The ends were cut back, 0 bases at V and 6 bases at J, with 17 bases in the middle. Germline V gives CDR1 SGHVS, CDR2 FQNEAQ. The CDR3 length is 16 residues. The CDR3, as DNA: TGTGCCAGCAGCTTAGCAGAACAGGTTGGATACGCTGAAGCTTTCTTT. Translated, it gives CASSLAEQVGYAEAFF.

This clone was observed once. J is TRBJ2-1 and V is TRBV10-3, with D hard to call. This CDR3 comprises 12 residues. Looked up from germline, CDR1 is ENHRY and CDR2 is SYGVKD. Trimming took off 0 bases at V and 9 bases at J, with 6 bases between the two ends. The CDR3 loop is CAISESWAEQFF. The CDR3 coding sequence is TGTGCCATCAGTGAGTCTTGGGCTGAGCAGTTCTTC.

J is TRBJ1-1 and V is TRBV12-5; 7 bases line up with TRBD1. CDR3 length: 13 residues. The germline CDR1 and CDR2 sequences are LGHNT and FRNRAP. The junction had 4 bases not matched to a gene; V was cut back by 6 bases and J by 3 bases. CDR3 coding DNA: TGTGCTAGTGGGCGACAGGGATACACTGAAGCTTTCTTT. This sequence encodes CASGRQGYTEAFF.

The V gene is TRBV6-5, the J gene TRBJ1-2; 11 positions agree with TRBD1. The CDR3 is 16 residues long. Germline lookup yields CDR1 MNHEY and CDR2 SVGAGI. V dropped 2 bases and J dropped 5; count of bases not matched to a gene: 7. The chain's CDR3 is CASSYLRTGGGYGYTF. The CDR3 region has the DNA TGTGCCAGCAGTTACCTTAGGACAGGGGGCGGGTATGGCTACACCTTC.

This clone was seen a single time. The chain joins TRBV19 to TRBJ2-7, with 9 nucleotides matching TRBD1. J gave up 7 bases and V 5 bases, and 6 bases lay outside the gene matches. This CDR3 has 13 amino acids. From germline, CDR1 is LNHDA and CDR2 SQIVND (reference sequence). DNA of the CDR3: TGTGCCAGTAGTTCCGGGACAGGGATAGAGCAGTACTTC. As protein: CASSSGTGIEQYF.

As concerns this clone: This sample also contains other DNA sequences that code for the same CDR3. The chain combines TRBV30 with TRBJ1-2; D unclear. V was trimmed by 2 bases and J by 2 bases, leaving 6 bases between them. The CDR3 loop spans 12 amino acids. Germline CDR1 reads GTSNPN; CDR2 reads SVGIG (reference sequence). CDR3 sequence: CAWSLLNYGYTF. The DNA for the CDR3 is TGTGCCTGGAGTTTACTCAACTATGGCTACACCTTC. Full variable domain (rest looked up from reference TRBV30 and TRBJ1-2): SQTIHQWPATLVQPVGSPLSLECTVEGTSNPNLYWYRQAAGRGLQLLFYSVGIGQISSEVPQNLSASRPQDRQFILSSKKLLLSDSGFYLCAWSLLNYGYTFGSGTRLTVV.

This chain links TRBV9 with TRBJ2-1; D is undetermined. The germline V gene has CDR1 SGDLS and CDR2 YYNGEE. The CDR3 runs to 15 residues. Trimming took 0 bases from V and 6 from J, leaving 13 bases between them. The CDR3: CASSVGATMGNEQFF. CDR3 DNA sequence: TGTGCCAGCAGCGTAGGGGCCACAATGGGCAATGAGCAGTTCTTC.

The chain uses TRBV10-3 and TRBJ2-3, with TRBD1 identical over 8 bases. Per the germline V gene, CDR1 is ENHRY and CDR2 is SYGVKD. J lost 2 bases, V lost 8 bases, and 9 bases had no gene match. The CDR3 runs to 15 residues. CDR3: CAIGRTGRPTDTQYF. As DNA, the CDR3 is TGTGCCATCGGGAGGACAGGGCGGCCCACAGATACGCAGTATTTT.

In regard to this clone: This sample includes further DNA sequences coding for the same CDR3. The genes are TRBV2 and TRBJ2-2, with 9 bases fitting TRBD1. The junction had 2 bases not matched to a gene; V was cut back by 6 bases and J by 6 bases. Germline V gene data show CDR1 as SNHLY and CDR2 as FYNNEI. The CDR3 sequence is 13 residues long. CDR3 sequence (DNA): TGTGCCAGCAGCGGACAGGGGTCCGGGGAGCTGTTTTTT. Its protein is CASSGQGSGELFF.

This sequence joins TRBV2 and TRBJ1-5; possibly TRBD1 for D (5 bases). Trimming cost V 1 base and J 7 bases, with 14 bases left between them. The germline CDR1 and CDR2 sequences are SNHLY and FYNNEI. CDR3 length: 15 amino acids. The CDR3 DNA reads as TGTGCCAGCAGTGAAGAGGGACTGGCGGCGCAGCCCCAGCATTTT. As protein: CASSEEGLAAQPQHF.

CDR3 coding DNA: TGTGCCAGCAGCCACCGCGGGGCATTCTACGAGCAGTACTTC. It codes for CASSHRGAFYEQYF. The chain combines TRBV5-4 with TRBJ2-7, with D perhaps matching TRBD2 (6 bases). The CDR3 has 14 residues. V lost 4 bases and J 3 bases, leaving 14 bases between the germline ends. CDR1 and CDR2 from the germline V gene are SGHNT and YYREEE (reference sequence).

This clone was counted between two and nine times. The chain carries TRBV4-1 and TRBJ2-7; TRBD2 matches 7 bases. Per the germline V gene, CDR1 is MGHRA and CDR2 is YSYEKL. This CDR3 has 14 residues. The V segment lost 1 base and the J segment 5 bases; nucleotides outside the gene matches: 5. This chain's CDR3 is CASSQVDLADEQYF. CDR3 DNA: TGCGCCAGCAGCCAAGTAGATCTAGCGGACGAGCAGTACTTC.

This rearrangement joins TRBV29-1 to TRBJ2-3, with TRBD2 as a possible D gene (6 bases). CDR1 and CDR2 (germline): SQVTM, ANQGSEA. This CDR3 has 14 residues. V was clipped by 8 bases and J by 2 bases, with 17 bases between them. The CDR3 DNA reads TGCAGCCTCCGGAGTAGCGGAGACACAGATACGCAGTATTTT. Its translation: CSLRSSGDTDTQYF.